Described below is a single TCR beta chain sequence and its context. This sequence may be a read error, since a much larger clone differs from it by one base. TCRdb processed the reads anew with MiXCR; each CDR3 protein has one entry. The data hold approximately 250,000 distinct CDR3 sequences, with more than 25% observed a single time. These data are taken from a study of kidney transplant recipient with SARS-CoV-2 infection. The CDR3 runs 12 residues. Germline-derived CDR1 and CDR2 are SGDLS and YYNGEE. The chain combines TRBV9 with TRBJ2-3, with a possible D match to TRBD1 (6 bases). The J call may be in error: the DNA end matches TRBJ2-1 better. This TCR derives from a male patient in his thirties who had COVID-19 and was a kidney transplant recipient. Some of the T cells may derive from the graft donor. The sequencing used a blood sample, collected at baseline and on roughly day 120 from a kidney transplant recipient. The CDR3 is CASGVGGREQFF. In DNA, the CDR3 is TGTGCCAGCGGCGTAGGGGGACGGGAGCAGTTCTTC.